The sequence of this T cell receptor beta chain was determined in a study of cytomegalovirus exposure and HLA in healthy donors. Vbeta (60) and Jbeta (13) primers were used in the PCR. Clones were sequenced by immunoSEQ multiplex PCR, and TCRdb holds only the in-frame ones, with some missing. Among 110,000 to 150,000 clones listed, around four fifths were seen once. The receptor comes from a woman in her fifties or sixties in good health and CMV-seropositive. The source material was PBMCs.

The CDR3 spells CAWGRGVHNEQFF. The CDR3 DNA sequence: TGTGCCTGGGGCCGGGGAGTCCACAATGAGCAGTTCTTC. The chain links TRBV30 to TRBJ2-1; possible D gene TRBD2, 5 bases. The CDR3 is made up of 13 amino acids. V dropped 5 bases and J dropped 5 bases, with 13 bases sitting between them. Germline V gene data show CDR1 as GTSNPN and CDR2 as SVGIG (reference sequence).